This record concerns one T cell receptor (beta chain) sequence. Its antigen is still unknown. These data originate in a study of lymphopenia after photon versus proton radiotherapy. Study-wide points: Under photons, naive T cells and diversity fell while effector/memory populations rose. After lymphocyte nadir, photon-treated repertoires showed oligoclonal expansion, especially CD8+ Temra. In patients who died, overall survival fell as post-nadir TCR diversity dropped more. Survival link was tested only in deceased patients; proton benefit remains a possibility.

Germline-derived CDR1 and CDR2 are MGHDK and SYGVNS. This CDR3 comprises 12 residues. Deletions cut 6 bases from V and 11 bases from J, with 16 bases between. Clones were sequenced by immunoSEQ multiplex PCR, and TCRdb holds only the in-frame ones, with some missing. This sample has 50,000 to 70,000 clones, with around 90% found just once. This clonotype was obtained from a man aged 80 or over with esophageal cancer. Sequenced here: peripheral blood, sampled from a patient treated with proton-based radiotherapy. The chain has TRBV25-1 and TRBJ1-1; D is possibly TRBD1 (6 bases). CDR3 sequence: CASSKSTGMAFF. CDR3 DNA sequence: TGTGCCAGCAGCAAGTCTACAGGGATGGCTTTCTTT.